One sample yielded the 27 T cell receptor beta chains listed below, sequenced in a study of shared clonotypes between healthy human individuals. Assay used: immunoSEQ multiplex PCR; TCRdb lists only in-frame clones, some missing. Of 500,000 to 700,000 clones detected, roughly 95% appear once; the ten largest clones hold over 0.095%. Naive CD8 cells, CD45RO-negative and positively selected for CCR7, excluded terminally differentiated effector memory CD45RA+ cells. Sample: naive CD8+ T cells sorted from blood. Receptors originate from a woman under 40 in good health.

CDR3 amino acids: CASSRGLAGGEQYF. CDR3 coding DNA: TGTGCCAGCAGCCGAGGACTAGCGGGAGGGGAGCAGTACTTC. The chain carries TRBV13 and TRBJ2-7; 15 bases line up with TRBD2. V lost 5 bases to trimming and J lost 7 bases; unmatched junction nucleotides: 3. Germline CDR1 and CDR2: PRHDT and FYEKMQ (reference sequence). CDR3 size: 14 residues.

This chain uses TRBV27 with TRBJ1-3; D ambiguous. The germline V gene encodes CDR1 MNHEY and CDR2 SMNVEV (reference sequence). Trimming pared 5 bases from V and 8 bases from J, leaving 16 bases between. This CDR3 spans 14 amino acids. The CDR3 coding sequence is TGTGCCAGCAGTCCTACGATGAGTTGGGACACCATATATTTT. Its protein product is CASSPTMSWDTIYF.

This chain's CDR3 is CASSLAGNGDTEAFF. In DNA form, the CDR3 reads TGCGCCAGCAGCTTGGCAGGGAACGGGGACACTGAAGCTTTCTTT. The chain recombines TRBV5-1 with TRBJ1-1; D possibly corresponds to TRBD1 (5 bases). The V end lost 0 bases, the J end lost 3 bases, and 12 bases lay between the germline ends. The germline V gene encodes CDR1 SGHRS and CDR2 YFSETQ. The CDR3 is 15 amino acids.

The V and J genes are TRBV29-1 and TRBJ2-7; no definite D call. The ends were cut back, 6 bases at V and 1 base at J, with 10 bases in the middle. The CDR3 totals 12 residues. CDR1 and CDR2 (germline): SQVTM, ANQGSEA. The CDR3 sequence: CSVVLRSYEQYF. The CDR3 DNA sequence: TGCAGCGTCGTCCTCCGGTCCTACGAGCAGTACTTC.

The genes are TRBV9 and TRBJ2-7, with 7 bases identical to TRBD2. Germline V CDR1 and CDR2: SGDLS, YYNGEE. V lost 2 bases and J lost 2; bases outside the gene matches: 7. The CDR3 is 15 amino acids. This CDR3 reads CASSVGAGLAYEQYF. CDR3 nucleotide sequence: TGTGCCAGCAGCGTCGGCGCCGGACTAGCCTACGAGCAGTACTTC.

The CDR3, as DNA: TGCGCCAGCAGCGCCAAGGACAACTCCTACAATGAGCAGTTCTTC. Translated, it gives CASSAKDNSYNEQFF. The chain recombines TRBV5-1 with TRBJ2-1, with D perhaps TRBD1 (5 bases). The CDR3 runs 15 residues. Per germline, CDR1 SGHRS and CDR2 YFSETQ. The V end was cut by 4 bases, the J end by 0 bases, with 11 bases between.

CDR3 DNA: TGTGCCAGCAGTTCCGGGACGGTGAATGAGCAGTTCTTC. It yields the protein CASSSGTVNEQFF. V gene TRBV5-6 combines with J gene TRBJ2-1; D possibly matches TRBD1 or TRBD2 (5 bases each). This CDR3 has 13 residues. Germline values: CDR1 SGHDT, CDR2 YYEEEE. With 5 bases removed from V and 7 bases from J, the gap between germline ends came to 13 bases.

The chain joins TRBV5-6 to TRBJ2-3; D is undetermined. CDR3 size: 14 residues. Trimming cost V 2 bases and J 2 bases, with 9 bases left between them. In germline, CDR1 is SGHDT, CDR2 YYEEEE. CDR3 nucleotide sequence: TGTGCCAGCAGCTTTGGTACCCACACAGATACGCAGTATTTT. The encoded protein is CASSFGTHTDTQYF.

The rearrangement uses TRBV27 and TRBJ2-1; D is tentatively TRBD1 or TRBD2 (5 bases each). The CDR3 sequence is 14 residues long. Per germline, CDR1 MNHEY and CDR2 SMNVEV (reference sequence). Trimming removed 4 bases from V and 8 bases from J, with 15 bases in between. This chain's CDR3 is CASSWRAVGDEQFF. The DNA for the CDR3 is TGTGCCAGCAGTTGGCGAGCGGTGGGGGATGAGCAGTTCTTC.

The V call is TRBV5-4, the J call TRBJ2-5; the D gene is possibly TRBD2 (5 bases). The CDR3 is 13 amino acids. Germline-derived CDR1 and CDR2 are SGHNT and YYREEE (reference sequence). Deletions cut 5 bases from V and 2 bases from J, with 10 bases between. Here the CDR3 DNA reads TGTGCCAGCAGTGATAGCGCACAAGAGACCCAGTACTTC. Its translation: CASSDSAQETQYF.

The chain joins TRBV6-1 to TRBJ2-1, with 8 bases that match TRBD2. Trimming at V came to 6 bases and at J to 3 bases, leaving 7 bases not matched to a gene. CDR1 and CDR2 (germline): MNHNS, SASEGT. The CDR3 is 15 amino acids. Written as DNA, the CDR3 is TGTGCCAGCAGCGGAGCGGGAGTGGGCTACAATGAGCAGTTCTTC. Amino acids: CASSGAGVGYNEQFF.

The V call is TRBV19, the J call TRBJ1-1; D is ambiguous. The V and J ends lost 8 bases and 2 bases respectively, with 12 bases between them. There are 13 residues in the CDR3. Germline CDR1 and CDR2: LNHDA and SQIVND (reference sequence). The CDR3, as DNA: TGTGCCAGTGAATACAGAGAAAACACTGAAGCTTTCTTT. Encoded protein: CASEYRENTEAFF.

The V call is TRBV27, the J call TRBJ2-7, with D possibly TRBD1 on 6 matching bases. Trimming removed 3 bases from V and 3 bases from J, with 9 bases in between. The CDR3 totals 13 residues. Germline loops: CDR1 MNHEY, CDR2 SMNVEV (reference sequence). Written as DNA, the CDR3 is TGTGCCAGCAGTTTCGGGACAATCTACGAGCAGTACTTC. Translating gives CASSFGTIYEQYF.

The rearrangement uses TRBV7-6 and TRBJ2-7; D is perhaps TRBD1 or TRBD2 (6 bases each). Trimming removed 2 bases from V and 5 bases from J, with 13 bases in between. This CDR3 spans 14 amino acids. Germline V gene lookup returns CDR1 SGHVS and CDR2 FNYEAQ. This CDR3 reads CASSLKGGHDEQYF. CDR3 DNA sequence: TGTGCCAGCAGCTTAAAGGGGGGTCACGACGAGCAGTACTTC. Based on the CDR3 plus reference TRBV7-6 and TRBJ2-7, the full variable domain is GAGVSQSPRYKVTKRGQDVALRCDPISGHVSLYWYRQALGQGPEFLTYFNYEAQQDKSGLPNDRFSAERPEGSISTLTIQRTEQRDSAMYRCASSLKGGHDEQYFGPGTRLTVT.

V gene TRBV7-8 combines with J gene TRBJ2-6; perhaps TRBD1 as D (5 bases). V lost 4 bases and J 0 bases, leaving 13 bases between the germline ends. This CDR3 spans 17 amino acids. Germline V gives CDR1 SGHVS, CDR2 FQNEAQ. The CDR3 reads CASSSPQASSGANVLTF. DNA of the CDR3: TGTGCCAGCAGCTCACCACAGGCTAGCTCTGGGGCCAACGTCCTGACTTTC.

The gene calls are TRBV28 and TRBJ1-3; unclear D gene. V shed 6 bases and J shed 4 bases, with 10 bases lying between them. CDR3 size: 13 residues. Germline V gives CDR1 MDHEN, CDR2 SYDVKM. The DNA of the CDR3 is TGTGCCAGCAGCGAACATGAAGGAAACACCATATATTTT. This codes for CASSEHEGNTIYF.

This clone was detected only once. V is TRBV29-1 and J is TRBJ2-7; D unclear. This CDR3 is 11 amino acids long. The germline V and J ends were trimmed by 2 bases and 3 bases, with 5 bases remaining between them. Germline V gives CDR1 SQVTM, CDR2 ANQGSEA. CDR3 in DNA: TGCAGCGTTGAATTGGACTACGAGCAGTACTTC. Protein sequence: CSVELDYEQYF.

About this clone itself: Other DNA sequences from this sample encode an identical CDR3 as well. CDR3: CASSSLYEQYF. The CDR3, as DNA: TGTGCCAGCAGCTCCCTTTACGAGCAGTACTTC. The genes are TRBV5-4 and TRBJ2-5; D call uncertain. The DNA end favors TRBJ2-7, so the J call may be wrong. The CDR3 sequence is 11 residues long. Germline CDR1 and CDR2: SGHNT and YYREEE (reference sequence).

This clone was seen more than once but under ten times. The chain links TRBV9 to TRBJ2-3; D remains unclear. The CDR3 runs 12 residues. Germline assignment: CDR1 SGDLS and CDR2 YYNGEE. The germline V and J ends were trimmed by 4 bases and 7 bases, with 10 bases remaining between them. For the CDR3, the DNA is TGTGCCAGCAGCCCTAATGGGAATACGCAGTATTTT. Protein: CASSPNGNTQYF.

This clone was counted once. The CDR3 nucleotides read TGTGCCAGCAGTTTAATGAACCCGTCCTACGAGCAGTACTTC. Protein sequence: CASSLMNPSYEQYF. V is TRBV27 and J is TRBJ2-7; no firm D call. Looked up from germline, CDR1 is MNHEY and CDR2 is SMNVEV (reference sequence). There are 14 residues in the CDR3. V lost 2 bases, J lost 1 base, and 9 bases lay in between.

The gene calls are TRBV28 and TRBJ2-7; perhaps TRBD1 as D (6 bases). This CDR3 region has 16 residues. Trimming removed 2 bases from V and 0 bases from J, with 14 bases in between. The V gene's germline CDR1 is MDHEN and CDR2 SYDVKM. The CDR3 region is CASSLPPGHLSYEQYF. CDR3 DNA: TGTGCCAGCAGTTTACCCCCGGGACACCTCTCCTACGAGCAGTACTTC.

The chain combines TRBV19 with TRBJ2-2, with TRBD1 as a possible D gene (6 bases). Per the germline V gene, CDR1 is LNHDA and CDR2 is SQIVND (reference sequence). V was pared by 10 bases and J by 6 bases, with 12 bases between. There are 12 residues in the CDR3. CDR3 protein: CATTQGSGELFF. The DNA of the CDR3 is TGTGCCACCACACAGGGATCCGGGGAGCTGTTTTTT.

The chain links TRBV7-9 to TRBJ2-5; unclear D gene. Germline CDR1 reads SEHNR; CDR2 reads FQNEAQ (reference sequence). This CDR3 comprises 12 residues. The V end was cut by 4 bases, the J end by 7 bases, with 10 bases between. This chain's CDR3 is CASSSLLGTQYF. The CDR3 DNA is TGTGCCAGCAGCTCCCTTTTGGGGACCCAGTACTTC.

The chain recombines TRBV7-2 with TRBJ2-5; D not certain. The better agreement between TRBJ2-7 and the DNA end casts doubt on the J call. CDR1 is SGHTA, CDR2 FQGNSA, per germline. The CDR3 is made up of 13 amino acids. The CDR3 sequence is CASSLRTHYEQYF. The CDR3, as DNA: TGTGCCAGCAGCTTAAGGACCCACTACGAGCAGTACTTC.

This rearrangement joins TRBV11-2 to TRBJ1-1; D is unresolved. This CDR3 has 13 residues. Trimming stripped 5 bases from V and 1 base from J, with 8 bases between. Germline assignment: CDR1 SGHAT and CDR2 FQNNGV. The CDR3 DNA is TGTGCCAGCAGCACATACAAGAACACTGAAGCTTTCTTT. It codes for CASSTYKNTEAFF.

Concerning this clone: Distinct nucleotide sequences in the sample also encode this CDR3. CDR3: CASSSGTGGYEQYF. In nucleotides, the CDR3 is TGTGCCAGCAGCTCCGGGACAGGGGGTTACGAGCAGTACTTC. V is TRBV11-2 and J is TRBJ2-7; the match to TRBD1 covers 11 bases. Germline CDR1 reads SGHAT; CDR2 reads FQNNGV. This CDR3 contains 14 residues. With 4 bases clipped from V and 4 bases from J, the junction kept 3 bases outside the gene matches.

This chain connects TRBV28 to TRBJ2-4; D may be TRBD2 (6 bases). The CDR3 is 15 amino acids. CDR1 is MDHEN and CDR2 is SYDVKM in the germline V gene. V gave up 4 bases and J gave up 0 bases, with 10 bases separating them. CDR3 loop: CASSWGRLAKNIQYF. The CDR3 bases are TGTGCCAGCAGTTGGGGGAGGCTAGCCAAAAACATTCAGTACTTC.